This T cell receptor (beta chain) appears in the sequencing data of a study of cytomegalovirus exposure and HLA in healthy donors. Study-level points and caveats: There was a cluster of highly shared sequence variants that was likely a sequencing artifact. About 87% or about 30% of the time was how often most TCR beta V segments were productive, according to an earlier analysis. At a 0.05 false discovery rate, a later analysis found about 17,000 TCR beta sequences to be associated with HLA alleles.

Concerning this clone: Its antigen is not known.

A multiplex PCR was run with 60 Vbeta primers and 13 Jbeta primers. Clones were sequenced by immunoSEQ multiplex PCR, and TCRdb holds only the in-frame ones, with some missing. The table has around 170,000 clones, around 77% seen once. Those who donated were healthy bone marrow donors. V trimming: 0 bases; J trimming: 0 bases; junction bases outside the gene matches: 8. Germline-derived CDR1 and CDR2 are SGDLS and YYNGEE. The CDR3 runs to 17 residues. V is TRBV9 and J is TRBJ1-1, with 7 bases that match TRBD1. This receptor was taken from a woman in her 30s in good health and CMV-seronegative. Sequencing was performed on PBMCs. The CDR3 protein is CASSVGDREYMNTEAFF. The CDR3 nucleotides read TGTGCCAGCAGCGTAGGAGACAGGGAATATATGAACACTGAAGCTTTCTTT.